The rows below give T cell receptor beta chains drawn from one sample of a study of T cell responses to AZD1222 COVID-19 vaccine. Assay: immunoSEQ multiplex PCR; the TCRdb copy retains only in-frame clones and omits some. The sample lists under 200,000 clones; 91% were seen once. The material was peripheral blood, obtained on day 0 of AZD1222 vaccination. These receptors originate from an adult in good health. The CDR3 runs from the conserved cysteine through the conserved F or W. The order of the fields is J gene, clone size, D gene, V gene, CDR3 DNA, CDR3 protein. The D gene is left open where the match is weak. Clone size is shown for a subset of rows, as once, few, many or a class of expanded clone.

TRBJ1-1,NA,TRBD1,TRBV28,TGTGCCAGCAGGACAGGGTGGACTGAAGCTTTCTTT,CASRTGWTEAFF
TRBJ1-2,NA,NA,TRBV11-2,TGTGCCAGCAGCTTCTACAGGGATGTCGGTGCCTACACCTTC,CASSFYRDVGAYTF
TRBJ1-4,NA,TRBD1,TRBV28,TGTGCCAGCAGTTTAGACAGGGCACTTAATGAAAAACTGTTTTTT,CASSLDRALNEKLFF
TRBJ1-1,once,NA,TRBV21-1,TGTGCCAGCAGCAAAAGGTTGGGGACAGCTGAAGCTTTCTTT,CASSKRLGTAEAFF
TRBJ2-1,NA,TRBD1,TRBV27,TGTGCCAGCAGCACCTGGACCGGGACAGGGCCTTACAATGAGCAGTTCTTC,CASSTWTGTGPYNEQFF
TRBJ1-1,NA,TRBD1,TRBV4-1,TGCGCCAGCAGCCGCGCCAGGGGACAGGGGGGTGAAGCTTTCTTT,CASSRARGQGGEAFF
TRBJ2-1,NA,NA,TRBV5-5,TGTGCCAGCAGCCTCTCCGCATGGAATGAGCAGTTCTTC,CASSLSAWNEQFF
TRBJ2-1,NA,TRBD1,TRBV2,TGTGCCAGCAGGCGGTGGGACAGCTCCTACAATGAGCAGTTCTTC,CASRRWDSSYNEQFF
TRBJ2-1,NA,NA,TRBV18,TGTGCCAGCTCACCATGGGGACCACGGGACAATGAGCAGTTCTTC,CASSPWGPRDNEQFF
TRBJ2-7,NA,TRBD1,TRBV9,TGTGCCAGCAGCGGACTACAGGGGGCGTACGAGCAGTACTTC,CASSGLQGAYEQYF
TRBJ2-7,NA,TRBD2,TRBV30,TGTGCCTGGAGGACTAGCGGAAATTACGAGCAGTACTTC,CAWRTSGNYEQYF
TRBJ1-5,NA,NA,TRBV19,TGTGCCAGTAGTTGGTGGGGCCAGGGCAATCAGCCCCAGCATTTT,CASSWWGQGNQPQHF
TRBJ1-5,NA,TRBD1,TRBV6-5,TGTGCCAGCAGTTCCTCGAAGACAGGGGGGAATCAGCCCCAGCATTTT,CASSSSKTGGNQPQHF
TRBJ2-7,NA,NA,TRBV10-3,TGTGCCATCATAGCCGGGACGGGTACCTACGAGCAGTACTTC,CAIIAGTGTYEQYF
TRBJ1-1,NA,NA,TRBV9,TGTGCCAGCAGCGCCCCCGGGGGCACTGAAGCTTTCTTT,CASSAPGGTEAFF
TRBJ1-2,NA,TRBD1,TRBV18,TGTGCCAGCTCAGACCAGACAGGGAGCTATGGCTACACCTTC,CASSDQTGSYGYTF
TRBJ2-2,NA,NA,TRBV29-1,TGCAGCGTCGGGACGGCGAACACCGGGGAGCTGTTTTTT,CSVGTANTGELFF
TRBJ1-3,NA,NA,TRBV7-2,TGTGCCAGCAGCCACCCTCGCGGGCTCTCTGGAAACACCATATATTTT,CASSHPRGLSGNTIYF
TRBJ1-1,NA,NA,TRBV4-3,TGCGCCAGCAGCCAAGATTTGTGGGGGGCCGCTGAAGCTTTCTTT,CASSQDLWGAAEAFF
TRBJ2-2,NA,NA,TRBV7-9,TGTGCCAGCACCTCCGGGACGGACTACACCGGGGAGCTGTTTTTT,CASTSGTDYTGELFF
TRBJ1-6,NA,NA,TRBV5-4,TGTGCCAGCAGCTTGGCGGGGACCCCGAGCTCCTATAATTCACCCCTCCACTTT,CASSLAGTPSSYNSPLHF
TRBJ1-1,NA,NA,TRBV28,TGTGCCAGCAGTTTACAGGGCGGGGGGCTACGTTCGAACACTGAAGCTTTCTTT,CASSLQGGGLRSNTEAFF
TRBJ2-7,NA,TRBD1,TRBV27,TGTGCCAGCAGACCCGGGACAGGGAGTCCCCACGAGCAGTACTTC,CASRPGTGSPHEQYF
TRBJ1-2,NA,TRBD1,TRBV7-2,TGTGCCAGCAGCTTAGATCCTGCGTCAGGGGGAGGCTACACCTTC,CASSLDPASGGGYTF
TRBJ2-3,NA,TRBD2,TRBV9,TGTGCCAGCAGCGTAAGAGCGGGGGGAGGTACAGATACGCAGTATTTT,CASSVRAGGGTDTQYF
TRBJ1-1,NA,NA,TRBV28,TGTGCCAGCACCCTGGGGGCAGGGACCGCTGAAGCTTTCTTT,CASTLGAGTAEAFF
TRBJ1-4,NA,NA,TRBV19,TGTGCCAGTAGTACCCCCAGCGGGGATGAAAAACTGTTTTTT,CASSTPSGDEKLFF
TRBJ2-3,once,NA,TRBV19,TGTGCCAGTAGGCATCAGTCTAAGGCAGATACGCAGTATTTT,CASRHQSKADTQYF
TRBJ2-7,once,TRBD1,TRBV7-9,TGTGCCAGCAGCGAGGAACAGGGGATTGACGAGCAGTACTTC,CASSEEQGIDEQYF
TRBJ1-2,NA,NA,TRBV6-5,TGTGCCAGCAGTTACTCCCCCGCGCGGACGGGCTACACCTTC,CASSYSPARTGYTF
TRBJ1-2,few,NA,TRBV27,TGTGCCAGCAGTTTGAGGCACTCCGGGGGCTACACCTTC,CASSLRHSGGYTF
TRBJ2-4,NA,TRBD1,TRBV15,TGTGCCACCAGCAGAGGCGTGACAGGGGCCCGTAGGGACATTCAGTACTTC,CATSRGVTGARRDIQYF
TRBJ1-6,NA,TRBD1,TRBV7-2,TGTGCCAGCAGCTTGCTGACCGGGACAGGGATTTCTTCACCCCTCCACTTT,CASSLLTGTGISSPLHF
TRBJ1-6,NA,TRBD1,TRBV7-8,TGTGCCAGCAGCTACGGGACAGTGAATTCACCCCTCCACTTT,CASSYGTVNSPLHF
TRBJ2-7,once,TRBD1,TRBV5-1,TGCGCCAGCAGCCAGGCCGGGACAGGGGTTTACGAGCAGTACTTC,CASSQAGTGVYEQYF
TRBJ1-2,NA,NA,TRBV27,TGTGCCAGCAGTTTTGTAGGGGGTGGCTACACCTTC,CASSFVGGGYTF
TRBJ1-1,NA,NA,TRBV13,TGTGCCAGCCGGGGGAACACTGAAGCTTTCTTT,CASRGNTEAFF
TRBJ1-1,NA,TRBD1,TRBV5-6,TGTGCCAGCAGCTTGACAGGGGGCGCAGGGGTAGAGACTGAAGCTTTCTTT,CASSLTGGAGVETEAFF
TRBJ1-2,NA,TRBD1,TRBV28,TGTGCCAGCAGCCCCTTCGACAGGGGGCGCGGCTACACCTTC,CASSPFDRGRGYTF
TRBJ2-5,NA,NA,TRBV28,TGTGCCAGCAGTTTGGATGGCGCCCAGAAAGAGACCCAGTACTTC,CASSLDGAQKETQYF
TRBJ1-3,few,NA,TRBV9,TGTGCCAGCAGCGCGCTAGACACCTCCTCTGGAAACACCATATATTTT,CASSALDTSSGNTIYF
TRBJ1-2,NA,NA,TRBV11-2,TGTGCCAGCAGCTCGATAACAGGACCTTATGGCTACACCTTC,CASSSITGPYGYTF
TRBJ1-2,NA,TRBD1,TRBV10-3,TGTGCCGTCGGGACAGGGGCTAACTATGGCTACACCTTC,CAVGTGANYGYTF
TRBJ1-5,NA,NA,TRBV11-2,TGTGCCAGCAGCCGAGATCAGCCCCAGCATTTT,CASSRDQPQHF
TRBJ1-5,NA,TRBD1,TRBV30,TGTGCCTGGGGACAGGGTAAGAGCAATCAGCCCCAGCATTTT,CAWGQGKSNQPQHF
TRBJ2-3,NA,NA,TRBV7-7,TGTGCTAGCAGCTTAGGGGGGCCCACTGGAGATACGCAGTATTTT,CASSLGGPTGDTQYF
TRBJ1-4,NA,NA,TRBV25-1,TGTGCCAGCAGTGAATTTACCCAGGACCTCGATTTT,CASSEFTQDLDF
TRBJ1-2,NA,NA,TRBV20-1,TGCAGTGCCCCGGCAGTCTATGGCTACACCTTC,CSAPAVYGYTF
TRBJ1-2,NA,NA,TRBV28,TGTGCCAGCAGTTCCCTCGGGGGGGGGAAGTATGGCTACACCTTC,CASSSLGGGKYGYTF
TRBJ1-6,NA,TRBD1,TRBV5-1,TGCGCCAGCAGCCGGACAGGGGCTCCGAATTCACCCCTCCACTTT,CASSRTGAPNSPLHF
TRBJ1-5,few,NA,TRBV9,TGTGCCAGCAGCGTAGGTGGAGGAAATCAGCCCCAGCATTTT,CASSVGGGNQPQHF
TRBJ1-6,NA,NA,TRBV15,TGTGCCACCAGCAGAGATAAAGCTAGGACTGATAATTCACCCCTCCACTTT,CATSRDKARTDNSPLHF
TRBJ1-2,NA,NA,TRBV4-3,TGCGCCAGCAGCCAAAGTGACAGGACTGGCTACACCTTC,CASSQSDRTGYTF
TRBJ1-1,NA,NA,TRBV6-4,TGTGCCAGCAGTGACACGGGGGTGGGAAACACTGAAGCTTTCTTT,CASSDTGVGNTEAFF
TRBJ2-7,NA,TRBD2,TRBV5-1,TGCGCCAGCGGGGGGACTAGCGGAACCTACGAGCAGTACTTC,CASGGTSGTYEQYF
TRBJ1-4,NA,NA,TRBV9,TGTGCCAGCAGCGCAGACGCAAATCCCCTCGGGCCACATGAAAAACTGTTTTTT,CASSADANPLGPHEKLFF